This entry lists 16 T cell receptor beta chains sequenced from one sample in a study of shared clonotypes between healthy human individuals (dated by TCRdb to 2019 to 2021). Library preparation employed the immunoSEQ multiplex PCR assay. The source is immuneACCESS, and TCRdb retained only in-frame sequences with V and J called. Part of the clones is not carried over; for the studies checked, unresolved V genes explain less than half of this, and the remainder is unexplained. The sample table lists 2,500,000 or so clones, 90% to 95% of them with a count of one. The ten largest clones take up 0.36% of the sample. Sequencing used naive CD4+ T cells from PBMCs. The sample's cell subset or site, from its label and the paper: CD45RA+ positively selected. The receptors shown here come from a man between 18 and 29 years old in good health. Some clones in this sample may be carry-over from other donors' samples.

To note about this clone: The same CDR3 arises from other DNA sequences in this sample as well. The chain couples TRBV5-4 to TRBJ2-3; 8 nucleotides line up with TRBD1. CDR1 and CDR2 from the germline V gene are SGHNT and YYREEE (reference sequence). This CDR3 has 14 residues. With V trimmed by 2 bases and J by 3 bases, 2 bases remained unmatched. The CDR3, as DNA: TGTGCCAGCAGCTTTAGACAGGGGACAGATACGCAGTATTTT. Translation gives CASSFRQGTDTQYF.

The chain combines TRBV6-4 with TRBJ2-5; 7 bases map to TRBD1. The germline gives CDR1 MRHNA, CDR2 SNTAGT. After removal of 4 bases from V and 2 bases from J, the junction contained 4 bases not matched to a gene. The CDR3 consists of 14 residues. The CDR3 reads CASSGGQKQETQYF. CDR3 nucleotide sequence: TGTGCCAGCAGTGGGGGACAGAAACAAGAGACCCAGTACTTC.

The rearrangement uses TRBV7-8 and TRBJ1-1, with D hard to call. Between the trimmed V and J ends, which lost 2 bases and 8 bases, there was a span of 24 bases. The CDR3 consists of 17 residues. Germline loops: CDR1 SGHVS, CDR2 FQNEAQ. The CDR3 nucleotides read TGTGCCAGCAGCTTACAGGAAAGGGTAGTGTCACTACAAGAAGCTTTCTTT. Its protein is CASSLQERVVSLQEAFF. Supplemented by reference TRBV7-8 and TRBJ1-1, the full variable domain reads GAGVSQSPRYKVAKRGQDVALRCDPISGHVSLFWYQQALGQGPEFLTYFQNEAQLDKSGLPSDRFFAERPEGSVSTLKIQRTQQEDSAVYLCASSLQERVVSLQEAFFGQGTRLTVV.

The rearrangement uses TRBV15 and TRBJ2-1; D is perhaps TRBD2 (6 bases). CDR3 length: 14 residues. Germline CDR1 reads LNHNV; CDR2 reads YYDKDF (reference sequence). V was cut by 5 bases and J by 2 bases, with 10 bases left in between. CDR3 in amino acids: CATSRDLTYNEQFF. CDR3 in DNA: TGTGCCACCAGCCGGGACTTAACCTACAATGAGCAGTTCTTC.

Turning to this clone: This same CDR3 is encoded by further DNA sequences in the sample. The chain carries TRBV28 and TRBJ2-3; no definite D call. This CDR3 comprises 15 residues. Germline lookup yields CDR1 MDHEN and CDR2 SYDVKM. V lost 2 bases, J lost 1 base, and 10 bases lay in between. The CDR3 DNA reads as TGTGCCAGCAGTTTAAGAGCCAGCGGCACAGATACGCAGTATTTT. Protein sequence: CASSLRASGTDTQYF.

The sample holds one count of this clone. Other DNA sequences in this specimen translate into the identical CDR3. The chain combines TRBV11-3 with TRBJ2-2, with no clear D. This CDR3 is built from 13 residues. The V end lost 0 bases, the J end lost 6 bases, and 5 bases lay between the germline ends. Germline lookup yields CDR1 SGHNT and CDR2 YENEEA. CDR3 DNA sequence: TGTGCCAGCAGCTTAGATGGAGCCGGGGAGCTGTTTTTT. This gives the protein CASSLDGAGELFF.

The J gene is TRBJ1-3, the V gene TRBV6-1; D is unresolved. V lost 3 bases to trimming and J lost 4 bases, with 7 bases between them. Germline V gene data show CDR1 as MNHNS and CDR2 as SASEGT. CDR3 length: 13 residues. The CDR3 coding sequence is TGTGCCAGCAGTGACCAATGGGGAAACACCATATATTTT. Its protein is CASSDQWGNTIYF.

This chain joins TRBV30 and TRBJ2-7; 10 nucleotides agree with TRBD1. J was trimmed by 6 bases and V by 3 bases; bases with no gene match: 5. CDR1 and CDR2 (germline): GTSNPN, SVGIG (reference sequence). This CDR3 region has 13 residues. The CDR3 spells CAWRWTGGLEQYF. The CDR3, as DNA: TGTGCCTGGAGGTGGACAGGGGGGCTCGAGCAGTACTTC.

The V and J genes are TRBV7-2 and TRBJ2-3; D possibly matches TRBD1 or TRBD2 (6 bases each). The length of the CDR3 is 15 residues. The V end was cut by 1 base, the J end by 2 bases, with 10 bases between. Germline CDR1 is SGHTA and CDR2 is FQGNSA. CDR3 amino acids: CASSLGRGDTDTQYF. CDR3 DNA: TGTGCCAGCAGCTTAGGAAGGGGGGACACAGATACGCAGTATTTT.

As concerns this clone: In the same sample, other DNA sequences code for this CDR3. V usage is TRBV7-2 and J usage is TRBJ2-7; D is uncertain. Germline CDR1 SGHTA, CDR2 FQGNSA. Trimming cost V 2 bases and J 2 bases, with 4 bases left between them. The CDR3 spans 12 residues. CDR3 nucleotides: TGTGCCAGCAGCTTACGGACCTACGAGCAGTACTTC. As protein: CASSLRTYEQYF.

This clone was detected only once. The chain's CDR3 is CASSLANPGELFF. CDR3 in DNA: TGTGCCAGCAGCTTAGCGAATCCCGGGGAGCTGTTTTTT. The gene calls are TRBV7-2 and TRBJ2-2, with D hard to call. Germline-derived CDR1 and CDR2 are SGHTA and FQGNSA. The CDR3 is 13 residues long. V lost 0 bases, J lost 6 bases, and 5 bases lay in between.

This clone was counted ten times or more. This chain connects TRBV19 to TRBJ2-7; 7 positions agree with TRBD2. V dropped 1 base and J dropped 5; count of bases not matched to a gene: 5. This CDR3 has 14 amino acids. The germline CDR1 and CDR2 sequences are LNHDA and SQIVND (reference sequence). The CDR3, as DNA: TGTGCCAGTAGTATAGGGCGGGGGTCCCACGAGCAGTACTTC. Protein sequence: CASSIGRGSHEQYF.

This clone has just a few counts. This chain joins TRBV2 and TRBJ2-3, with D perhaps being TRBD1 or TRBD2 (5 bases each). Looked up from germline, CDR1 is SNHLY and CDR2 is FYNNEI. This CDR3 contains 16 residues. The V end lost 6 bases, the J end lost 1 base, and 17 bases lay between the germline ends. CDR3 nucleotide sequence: TGTGCCAGCAGGGCCGGGACCCAGGCGGGCACAGATACGCAGTATTTT. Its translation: CASRAGTQAGTDTQYF.

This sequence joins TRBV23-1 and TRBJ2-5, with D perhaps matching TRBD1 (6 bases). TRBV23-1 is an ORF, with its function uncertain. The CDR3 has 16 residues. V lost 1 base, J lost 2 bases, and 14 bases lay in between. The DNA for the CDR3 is TGCGCCAGCAGTCAATTAGTGTGGCAGGGGCAAGAGACCCAGTACTTC. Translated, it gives CASSQLVWQGQETQYF.

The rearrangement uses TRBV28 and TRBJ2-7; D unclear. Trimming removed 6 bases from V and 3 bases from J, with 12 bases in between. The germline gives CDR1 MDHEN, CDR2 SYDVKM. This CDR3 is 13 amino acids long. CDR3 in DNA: TGTGCCAGCAGCTCGGAACGGGTCTACGAGCAGTACTTC. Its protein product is CASSSERVYEQYF.

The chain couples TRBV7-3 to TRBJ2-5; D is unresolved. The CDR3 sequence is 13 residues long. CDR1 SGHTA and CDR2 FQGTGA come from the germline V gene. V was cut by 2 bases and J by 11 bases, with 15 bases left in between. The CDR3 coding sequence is TGTGCCAGCAGCTTACGCCCTCGAAGTGAGCAGTACTTC. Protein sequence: CASSLRPRSEQYF.